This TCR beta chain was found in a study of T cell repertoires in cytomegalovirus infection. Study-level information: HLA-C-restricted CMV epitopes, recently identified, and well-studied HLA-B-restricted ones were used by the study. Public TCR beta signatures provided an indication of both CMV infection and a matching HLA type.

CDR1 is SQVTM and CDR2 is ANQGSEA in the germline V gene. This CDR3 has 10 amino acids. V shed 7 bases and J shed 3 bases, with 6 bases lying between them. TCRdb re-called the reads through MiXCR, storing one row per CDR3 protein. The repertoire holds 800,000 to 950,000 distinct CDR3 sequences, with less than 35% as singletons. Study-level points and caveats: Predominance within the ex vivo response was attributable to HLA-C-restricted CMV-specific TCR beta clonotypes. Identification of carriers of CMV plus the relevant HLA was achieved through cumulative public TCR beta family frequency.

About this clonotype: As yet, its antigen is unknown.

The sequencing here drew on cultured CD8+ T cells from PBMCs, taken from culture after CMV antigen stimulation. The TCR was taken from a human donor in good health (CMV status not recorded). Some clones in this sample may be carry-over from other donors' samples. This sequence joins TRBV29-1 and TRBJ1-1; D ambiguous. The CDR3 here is CSGGDTEAFF. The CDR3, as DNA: TGCAGCGGAGGAGACACTGAAGCTTTCTTT.